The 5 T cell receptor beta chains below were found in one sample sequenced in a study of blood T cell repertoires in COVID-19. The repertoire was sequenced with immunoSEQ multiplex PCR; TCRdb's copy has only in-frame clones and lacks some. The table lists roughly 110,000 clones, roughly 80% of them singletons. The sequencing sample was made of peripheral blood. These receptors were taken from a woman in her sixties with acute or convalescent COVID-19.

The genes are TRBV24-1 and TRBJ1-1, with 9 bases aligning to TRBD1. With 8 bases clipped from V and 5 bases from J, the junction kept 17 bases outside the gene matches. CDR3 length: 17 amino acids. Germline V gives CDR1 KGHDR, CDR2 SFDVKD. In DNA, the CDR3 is TGTGCCACCATGCATCTCCGGGACAGGGTGAGTAGGACTGAAGCTTTCTTT. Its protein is CATMHLRDRVSRTEAFF.

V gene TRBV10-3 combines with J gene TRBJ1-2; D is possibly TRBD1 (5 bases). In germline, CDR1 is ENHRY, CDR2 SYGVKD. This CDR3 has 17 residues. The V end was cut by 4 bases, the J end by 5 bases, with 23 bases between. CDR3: CAISVGGESTNLYGYTF. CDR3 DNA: TGTGCCATCAGTGTTGGAGGGGAATCCACAAATCTTTATGGCTACACCTTC.

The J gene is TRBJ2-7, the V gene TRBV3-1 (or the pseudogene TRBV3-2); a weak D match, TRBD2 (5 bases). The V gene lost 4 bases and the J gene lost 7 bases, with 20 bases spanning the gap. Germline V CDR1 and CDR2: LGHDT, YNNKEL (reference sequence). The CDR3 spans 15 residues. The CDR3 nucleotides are TGTGCCAGCAGCCCCCCGGCCGGTTGGTCGGGGGAGCAGTACTTC. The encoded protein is CASSPPAGWSGEQYF.

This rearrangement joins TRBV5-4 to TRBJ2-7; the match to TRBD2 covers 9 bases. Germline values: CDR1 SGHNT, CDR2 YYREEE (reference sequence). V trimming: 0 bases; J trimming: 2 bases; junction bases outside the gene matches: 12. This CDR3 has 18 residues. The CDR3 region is CASSLDGSGSPYPYEQYF. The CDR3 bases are TGTGCCAGCAGCTTGGATGGTAGCGGGAGCCCCTATCCCTACGAGCAGTACTTC.

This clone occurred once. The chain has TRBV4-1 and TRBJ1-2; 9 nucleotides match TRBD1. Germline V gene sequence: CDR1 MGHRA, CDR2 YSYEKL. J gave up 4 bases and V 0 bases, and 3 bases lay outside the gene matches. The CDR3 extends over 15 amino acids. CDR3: CASSQDPGQGYGYTF. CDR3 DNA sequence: TGCGCCAGCAGCCAAGACCCGGGACAGGGCTATGGCTACACCTTC.